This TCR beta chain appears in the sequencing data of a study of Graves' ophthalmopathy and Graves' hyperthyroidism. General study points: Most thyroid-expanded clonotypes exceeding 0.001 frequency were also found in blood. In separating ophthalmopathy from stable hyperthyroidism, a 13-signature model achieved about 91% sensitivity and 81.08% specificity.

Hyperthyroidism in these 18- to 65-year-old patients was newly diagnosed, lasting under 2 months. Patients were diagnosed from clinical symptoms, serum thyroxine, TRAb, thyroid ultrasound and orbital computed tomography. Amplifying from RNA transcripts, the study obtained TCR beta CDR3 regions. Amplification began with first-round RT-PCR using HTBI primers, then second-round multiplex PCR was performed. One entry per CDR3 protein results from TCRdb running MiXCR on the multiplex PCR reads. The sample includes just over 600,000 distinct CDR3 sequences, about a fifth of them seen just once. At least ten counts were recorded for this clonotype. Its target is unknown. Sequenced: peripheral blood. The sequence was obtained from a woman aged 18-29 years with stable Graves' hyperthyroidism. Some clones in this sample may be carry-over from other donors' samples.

The CDR3 bases are TGTGCCGGAGCCGGGACAGGGCTCTTCGAGCAGTACTTC. Protein sequence: CAGAGTGLFEQYF. The V gene is TRBV2, the J gene TRBJ2-7; 9 bases map to TRBD1. The CDR3 is 13 residues long. CDR1 is SNHLY, CDR2 FYNNEI, per germline. V was clipped by 11 bases and J by 6 bases; unmatched bases: 11.